Below are 25 T cell receptor beta chains sequenced from a single sample in a study of shared clonotypes between healthy human individuals. Sequencing used immunoSEQ multiplex PCR; TCRdb keeps in-frame clones, though not all of them. The table records around 1.9 million clones, 93% of them present only once. Only CD45RO-negative cells positively selected for CCR7 counted as naive CD8 cells, so terminally differentiated effector memory CD45RA+ cells were excluded. Sequencing used naive CD8+ T cells from PBMCs. Receptors were obtained from a man younger than 35 in good health. Some clones in this sample may be carry-over from other donors' samples.

The V and J genes are TRBV28 and TRBJ2-1; D remains unclear. The CDR3 sequence is 14 residues long. Germline CDR1 reads MDHEN; CDR2 reads SYDVKM. V was pared by 5 bases and J by 9 bases, with 17 bases between. The CDR3 DNA sequence: TGTGCCAGCAGTCCTACCGCGATCGGGCCTGAGCAGTTCTTC. It translates to CASSPTAIGPEQFF.

This rearrangement joins TRBV28 to TRBJ1-2, with unresolved D. This CDR3 is built from 14 residues. Germline V gene lookup returns CDR1 MDHEN and CDR2 SYDVKM. V was clipped by 5 bases and J by 4 bases, with 14 bases between them. The CDR3 nucleotides are TGTGCCAGCAGTAACCTGCGCGACACCTATGGCTACACCTTC. Its translation is CASSNLRDTYGYTF.

The genes are TRBV28 and TRBJ1-5; the match to TRBD1 covers 8 bases. Unmatched junction bases numbered 5, after V lost 3 bases and J lost 1 base. This CDR3 is built from 16 residues. Germline V gene data show CDR1 as MDHEN and CDR2 as SYDVKM. CDR3 sequence reads: CASSFRAGGSNQPQHF. The CDR3 nucleotides read TGTGCCAGCAGTTTTCGGGCAGGGGGCAGCAATCAGCCCCAGCATTTT.

As to this clone: The sample has other DNA sequences that encode this CDR3 too. The gene calls are TRBV10-2 and TRBJ2-7; D tentatively reads TRBD1 or TRBD2 (5 bases each). Trimming took 0 bases from V and 3 from J, leaving 6 bases between them. CDR1 and CDR2 (germline): WSHSY, SAAADI. The CDR3 length is 13 residues. This CDR3 is CASSESRGYEQYF. The CDR3 region has the DNA TGCGCCAGCAGTGAGTCGAGGGGCTACGAGCAGTACTTC.

Only one count was recorded for this clone. This chain uses TRBV5-6 with TRBJ2-3, with 7 bases fitting TRBD2. There are 14 residues in the CDR3. Germline loops: CDR1 SGHDT, CDR2 YYEEEE. Trimming cost V 0 bases and J 7 bases; bases outside gene matches: 5. CDR3 bases: TGTGCCAGCAGCTTGGGGACTAGTGCACATACGCAGTATTTT. Amino acid sequence: CASSLGTSAHTQYF.

This clone was seen only once. V and J are TRBV4-1 and TRBJ1-1; no clear D gene. Germline CDR1 is MGHRA and CDR2 is YSYEKL. V lost 4 bases and J 1 base, leaving 13 bases between the germline ends. CDR3 length equals 15 residues. The CDR3 DNA is TGCGCCAGCAGCCTTCATCCGACTGGGAACACTGAAGCTTTCTTT. Translated: CASSLHPTGNTEAFF.

The chain employs TRBV15 and TRBJ2-7; 9 nucleotides align to TRBD1. The trim removed 9 bases at V and 0 bases at J, leaving 6 bases unmatched. The germline CDR1 and CDR2 sequences are LNHNV and YYDKDF (reference sequence). The CDR3 covers 14 residues. CDR3: CATGDRDSSYEQYF. The CDR3 nucleotides read TGTGCCACGGGGGACAGGGATAGCTCCTACGAGCAGTACTTC.

The V and J genes are TRBV9 and TRBJ2-2; possibly TRBD2 for D (5 bases). Germline V CDR1 and CDR2: SGDLS, YYNGEE. The V and J ends lost 4 bases and 6 bases respectively, with 16 bases between them. CDR3 length equals 15 residues. The CDR3: CASSTRTGGPGELFF. The DNA for the CDR3 is TGTGCCAGCAGCACACGGACGGGCGGGCCCGGGGAGCTGTTTTTT.

The chain combines TRBV9 with TRBJ2-1, with TRBD2 matching 7 bases. Losses at the gene ends were 4 bases for V and 6 bases for J; bases not matched to a gene: 7. The germline gives CDR1 SGDLS, CDR2 YYNGEE. This CDR3 comprises 14 residues. CDR3 protein: CASSTRLAPNEQFF. DNA for the CDR3: TGTGCCAGCAGCACACGACTAGCTCCCAATGAGCAGTTCTTC.

The chain combines TRBV11-2 with TRBJ1-2; D ambiguous. The CDR3 consists of 13 residues. Germline V gene sequence: CDR1 SGHAT, CDR2 FQNNGV. Trimming removed 1 base from V and 8 bases from J, with 11 bases in between. CDR3 coding DNA: TGTGCCAGCAGCTTAGGCCCAGGTGGCGGCTACACCTTC. It encodes CASSLGPGGGYTF.

Notes on this clone: One junction end disagrees with the germline gene, perhaps due to a read error. The chain joins TRBV14 to TRBJ2-5; no reliable D call. Germline CDR1 and CDR2: SGHDN and FVKESK. This CDR3 contains 14 residues. CDR3 in DNA: TGTGCCAGCAGCCAAGATCTTTCGGGCCAGTCCACGGACTTC. This gives the protein CASSQDLSGQSTDF.

This chain connects TRBV28 to TRBJ2-7; no clear D. Germline CDR1 and CDR2: MDHEN and SYDVKM. The CDR3 runs to 13 residues. Trimming removed 7 bases at V and 1 base at J, with 11 bases between. CDR3 residues: CASTLNLSYEQYF. CDR3 nucleotides: TGTGCCAGCACCCTAAATCTTTCCTACGAGCAGTACTTC.

This clone was observed once. The rearrangement uses TRBV11-2 and TRBJ1-4; 8 bases agree with TRBD1. The J segment lost 8 bases and the V segment lost 5 bases, leaving 7 bases of the junction unmatched. CDR1 is SGHAT and CDR2 is FQNNGV in the germline V gene. This CDR3 has 14 amino acids. The CDR3 region is CASSPWTGNEKLFF. CDR3 DNA: TGTGCCAGCAGCCCGTGGACAGGGAACGAAAAACTGTTTTTT.

In DNA, the CDR3 is TGCGCCAGCAGTGAGAAAGTGGGGACAGGGGTTTACGAGCAGTACTTC. Translated, it gives CASSEKVGTGVYEQYF. The J gene is TRBJ2-7, the V gene TRBV10-1; 10 nucleotides match TRBD1. Germline V lookup: CDR1 WNHNN, CDR2 SYGVQD (reference sequence). V was clipped by 2 bases and J by 4 bases; unmatched bases: 8. The CDR3 has 16 amino acids.

The genes are TRBV28 and TRBJ1-5, with D possibly being TRBD1 (6 bases). Germline CDR1 MDHEN, CDR2 SYDVKM. CDR3 size: 16 residues. V gave up 3 bases and J gave up 1 base, with 13 bases separating them. CDR3 nucleotides: TGTGCCAGCAGTTTGTTGTCAGGGGTGAGCAATCAGCCCCAGCATTTT. Translated, it gives CASSLLSGVSNQPQHF. The full variable domain, rest sourced from reference TRBV28 and TRBJ1-5, is DVKVTQSSRYLVKRTGEKVFLECVQDMDHENMFWYRQDPGLGLRLIYFSYDVKMKEKGDIPEGYSVSREKKERFSLILESASTNQTSMYLCASSLLSGVSNQPQHFGDGTRLSIL.

As concerns this clone: Other nucleotide sequences from this sample produce the same CDR3. This chain links TRBV9 with TRBJ2-1; no firm D call. CDR1 SGDLS and CDR2 YYNGEE come from the germline V gene. The V and J ends lost 1 base and 4 bases respectively, with 0 bases between them. The CDR3 is made up of 11 amino acids. For the CDR3, the DNA is TGTGCCAGCAGCGTATACAATGAGCAGTTCTTC. Translated: CASSVYNEQFF.

The chain uses TRBV27 and TRBJ2-7; 11 bases agree with TRBD2. The germline CDR1 and CDR2 sequences are MNHEY and SMNVEV (reference sequence). The CDR3 has 17 amino acids. With 4 bases clipped from V and 2 bases from J, the junction kept 10 bases outside the gene matches. CDR3 sequence (DNA): TGTGCCAGCAGTTATACATCGGGACTAGCGGTAACCTACGAGCAGTACTTC. This gives the protein CASSYTSGLAVTYEQYF.

J is TRBJ1-2 and V is TRBV9, with 7 bases matching TRBD1. Trimming took 0 bases from V and 4 from J; bases not matched to a gene: 6. The CDR3 is 15 residues long. Germline loops: CDR1 SGDLS, CDR2 YYNGEE. CDR3 nucleotide sequence: TGTGCCAGCAGCGTAGGGCGGGACAGAGGCTATGGCTACACCTTC. Translating it yields CASSVGRDRGYGYTF.

The CDR3 sequence: CATVAAGYGYTF. In DNA, the CDR3 is TGTGCCACAGTTGCAGCGGGCTATGGCTACACCTTC. This sequence joins TRBV19 and TRBJ1-2, with D hard to call. CDR3 length: 12 residues. V lost 10 bases and J 4 bases, leaving 13 bases between the germline ends. The germline V gene encodes CDR1 LNHDA and CDR2 SQIVND (reference sequence). Based on the CDR3 plus reference TRBV19 and TRBJ1-2, the full variable domain is DGGITQSPKYLFRKEGQNVTLSCEQNLNHDAMYWYRQDPGQGLRLIYYSQIVNDFQKGDIAEGYSVSREKKESFPLTVTSAQKNPTAFYLCATVAAGYGYTFGSGTRLTVV.

V usage is TRBV6-1 and J usage is TRBJ2-7, with TRBD1 identical over 7 bases. The CDR3 has 16 amino acids. Germline assignment: CDR1 MNHNS and CDR2 SASEGT. The V segment lost 1 base and the J segment 3 bases; nucleotides outside the gene matches: 9. CDR3 in DNA: TGTGCCAGCAGTGAAGTCGTAGCAGGGGGAGACTACGAGCAGTACTTC. Amino acid sequence: CASSEVVAGGDYEQYF.

This clone was counted once. This sequence joins TRBV2 and TRBJ2-7; TRBD2 might be the D (5 bases). Germline CDR1 and CDR2: SNHLY and FYNNEI. This CDR3 is built from 14 residues. V lost 4 bases to trimming and J lost 6 bases, with 16 bases between them. The chain's CDR3 is CASSGYVGEGEQYF. In nucleotides, the CDR3 is TGTGCCAGCAGTGGTTATGTGGGAGAGGGCGAGCAGTACTTC.

DNA of the CDR3: TGTGCCAGCTCTTACGAGGGGAATTCACCCCTCCACTTT. Translation gives CASSYEGNSPLHF. V is TRBV28 and J is TRBJ1-6; D is possibly TRBD1 (5 bases). This CDR3 has 13 amino acids. Germline CDR1 MDHEN, CDR2 SYDVKM. Trimming left V 8 bases short and J 7 bases short, with 12 bases between. Based on the CDR3 plus reference TRBV28 and TRBJ1-6, the full variable domain is DVKVTQSSRYLVKRTGEKVFLECVQDMDHENMFWYRQDPGLGLRLIYFSYDVKMKEKGDIPEGYSVSREKKERFSLILESASTNQTSMYLCASSYEGNSPLHFGNGTRLTVT.

This chain connects TRBV7-9 to TRBJ1-1; D ambiguous. The CDR3 extends over 12 amino acids. The V gene's germline CDR1 is SEHNR and CDR2 FQNEAQ (reference sequence). The V end lost 1 base, the J end lost 8 bases, and 8 bases lay between the germline ends. CDR3 sequence: CASSLGFNEAFF. The CDR3 region has the DNA TGTGCCAGCAGCTTAGGTTTTAACGAAGCTTTCTTT.

The genes are TRBV7-8 and TRBJ2-2; 16 bases are shared with TRBD2. The CDR3 contains 20 residues. The V gene end was trimmed by 0 bases and the J gene end by 5 bases; junction bases not matched to a gene: 9. The germline V gene has CDR1 SGHVS and CDR2 FQNEAQ. CDR3 in DNA: TGTGCCAGCAGCTTAGCGCTCGCGGGACTAGCGGGAGGGCCTACCGGGGAGCTGTTTTTT. Encoded protein: CASSLALAGLAGGPTGELFF.

This sequence joins TRBV28 and TRBJ2-5; possibly TRBD1 for D (7 bases). Trimming took off 4 bases at V and 5 bases at J, with 14 bases between the two ends. The germline CDR1 and CDR2 sequences are MDHEN and SYDVKM. This CDR3 is 14 amino acids long. CDR3 coding DNA: TGTGCCAGCAGTTCCTCGACAGGGAGGGAGACCCAGTACTTC. Translating it yields CASSSSTGRETQYF.